This is a list of T cell receptor beta chains from one sample in a study of high-grade serous ovarian cancer treatment subgroups. The repertoire was sequenced with immunoSEQ multiplex PCR; TCRdb's copy has only in-frame clones and lacks some. The profile shows some 7,000 clones, about three quarters of them singletons. The sequenced sample consisted of tumor tissue. The origin of the receptors is a human donor with high-grade serous ovarian cancer. CDR3s include the opening cysteine and the closing phenylalanine or tryptophan. The D gene is left open where the match is weak. Only part of the rows carry a size: once, few, many, or a class if the clone is expanded.

J gene	D gene	V gene	clone size	CDR3 protein	CDR3 DNA
TRBJ1-5	NA	TRBV19	NA	CASNLDSNQPQHF	TGTGCCAGTAACTTAGACAGCAATCAGCCCCAGCATTTT
TRBJ1-2	TRBD1	TRBV7-3	NA	CASSAGTGYGYTF	TGTGCCAGCAGCGCCGGGACAGGGTATGGCTACACCTTC
TRBJ1-2	NA	TRBV19	NA	CASSINREWLYGYTF	TGTGCCAGTAGTATTAACAGGGAATGGCTCTATGGCTACACCTTC
TRBJ2-1	TRBD2	TRBV5-1	NA	CASSSRLAGGYNEQFF	TGCGCCAGCAGCTCCCGACTAGCGGGGGGGTACAATGAGCAGTTCTTC
TRBJ2-6	NA	TRBV19	few	CASSINGDGANVLTF	TGTGCCAGTAGTATAAACGGTGATGGGGCCAACGTCCTGACTTTC
TRBJ2-7	NA	TRBV6-1	NA	CASRTAAEWWEQYF	TGTGCCAGCAGGACAGCCGCAGAATGGTGGGAGCAGTACTTC
TRBJ2-2	TRBD2	TRBV10-2	NA	CASSELAGATGELFF	TGCGCCAGCAGTGAGCTAGCGGGGGCCACCGGGGAGCTGTTTTTT
TRBJ2-5	TRBD2	TRBV10-3	NA	CATSSGGQETQYF	TGTGCCACATCATCGGGGGGTCAAGAGACCCAGTACTTC
TRBJ2-3	NA	TRBV27	once	CASSSPRERGSDTQYF	TGTGCCAGCAGTTCCCCCCGGGAGAGGGGTTCGGATACGCAGTATTTT
TRBJ2-1	TRBD2	TRBV9	NA	CASSVGGLAASDQFF	TGTGCCAGCAGCGTAGGGGGACTAGCGGCCTCAGACCAGTTCTTC
TRBJ2-2	TRBD1	TRBV18	NA	CASSGQERNTGELFF	TGTGCCAGCTCCGGACAGGAGAGGAACACCGGGGAGCTGTTTTTT
TRBJ2-5	NA	TRBV19	NA	CASSSIGPGSQETQYF	TGTGCCAGTAGTTCTATCGGGCCTGGGAGCCAAGAGACCCAGTACTTC
TRBJ1-4	NA	TRBV2	NA	CASSLEQGGGEKLFF	TGTGCCAGCAGTCTAGAGCAGGGTGGAGGGGAAAAACTGTTTTTT
TRBJ2-1	NA	TRBV18	NA	CASSPRRDEQFF	TGTGCCAGCTCACCCCGGCGCGATGAGCAGTTCTTC
TRBJ2-7	TRBD1	TRBV27	NA	CASSARGQSLTYEQYF	TGTGCCAGCAGTGCCCGGGGACAGTCCTTGACCTACGAGCAGTACTTC
TRBJ2-5	NA	TRBV2	once	CASSELIGQETQYF	TGTGCCAGCAGTGAGCTTATAGGCCAAGAGACCCAGTACTTC
TRBJ1-4	TRBD1	TRBV19	NA	CASSLRTGGEEKLFF	TGTGCCAGTAGTCTAAGGACAGGGGGCGAGGAAAAACTGTTTTTT
TRBJ1-1	NA	TRBV4-1	once	CASSQDGATGTRGINTEAFF	TGCGCCAGCAGCCAAGATGGAGCCACAGGCACTCGGGGGATTAACACTGAAGCTTTCTTT
TRBJ2-7	TRBD2	TRBV7-8	NA	CASSAWTSGGAPEQYF	TGTGCCAGCAGCGCCTGGACTAGCGGGGGGGCCCCCGAGCAGTACTTC
TRBJ2-7	NA	TRBV21-1	NA	CASSPRPGPYEQYF	TGTGCCAGCAGCCCCCGACCGGGACCCTACGAGCAGTACTTC
TRBJ2-5	TRBD1	TRBV15	few	CATSTGQALVEGTQYF	TGTGCCACCAGCACTGGACAGGCCTTGGTTGAAGGGACCCAGTACTTC
TRBJ1-2	NA	TRBV4-3	NA	CASSQDLEQARYTF	TGCGCCAGCAGCCAAGATCTTGAGCAAGCGCGCTACACCTTC
TRBJ2-7	TRBD2	TRBV5-1	NA	CASSLDGTNYYEQYF	TGCGCCAGCAGCTTGGATGGGACTAACTACTACGAGCAGTACTTC
TRBJ1-6	TRBD1	TRBV9	large	CASSAPTGGAYSPLHF	TGTGCCAGCAGCGCCCCGACAGGGGGCGCGTATTCACCCCTCCACTTT
TRBJ2-1	NA	TRBV18	NA	CASSLREEYNEQFF	TGTGCCAGCTCCCTCCGGGAAGAATACAATGAGCAGTTCTTC
TRBJ1-5	NA	TRBV7-8	few	CASSLWGESNQPQHF	TGTGCCAGCAGCTTGTGGGGGGAGAGCAATCAGCCCCAGCATTTT
TRBJ2-3	NA	TRBV7-2	NA	CASSLSGTDTQYF	TGTGCCAGCAGCCTGTCGGGCACAGATACGCAGTATTTT
TRBJ1-3	NA	TRBV9	NA	CASSGGTGNTIYF	TGTGCCAGCAGCGGTGGCACTGGAAACACCATATATTTT
TRBJ1-5	NA	TRBV7-8	NA	CASSLEEAGTTQPQHF	TGTGCCAGCAGCTTAGAAGAGGCAGGGACCACTCAGCCCCAGCATTTT
TRBJ2-1	NA	TRBV30	NA	CAWSVGVNNEQFF	TGTGCCTGGAGTGTAGGAGTGAACAATGAGCAGTTCTTC
TRBJ2-1	NA	TRBV9	once	CASSVEANFANEQFF	TGTGCCAGCAGCGTAGAGGCCAATTTCGCTAATGAGCAGTTCTTC
TRBJ1-2	NA	TRBV27	few	CASSLFGWQANYGYTF	TGTGCCAGCAGTTTATTTGGGTGGCAGGCCAACTATGGCTACACCTTC
TRBJ1-6	TRBD1	TRBV13	NA	CASRARGLRSSYNSPLHF	TGTGCCAGCAGGGCCAGGGGGCTCCGTAGCTCCTATAATTCACCCCTCCACTTT
TRBJ2-2	TRBD1	TRBV11-2	NA	CASSPRTGDTGELFF	TGTGCCAGCAGCCCCCGGACAGGGGACACCGGGGAGCTGTTTTTT
TRBJ1-1	NA	TRBV29-1	once	CSVFRAGVMNTEAFF	TGCAGCGTTTTTAGGGCAGGGGTTATGAACACTGAAGCTTTCTTT
TRBJ2-5	NA	TRBV7-8	NA	CASSFTGRGQTQYF	TGTGCCAGCAGCTTCACGGGCCGGGGACAGACCCAGTACTTC
TRBJ1-6	TRBD1	TRBV19	NA	CASNLGQGRDSPLHF	TGTGCCAGTAATTTAGGACAGGGAAGGGATTCACCCCTCCACTTT
TRBJ1-5	NA	TRBV7-9	NA	CASSLAGLENQPQHF	TGTGCCAGCAGCTTAGCGGGGCTGGAAAATCAGCCCCAGCATTTT
TRBJ1-5	NA	TRBV30	NA	CAWSVQAGEGQPQHF	TGTGCCTGGAGTGTACAGGCAGGGGAGGGTCAGCCCCAGCATTTT
TRBJ1-1	NA	TRBV7-2	NA	CASSWVGGPNTEAFF	TGTGCCAGCAGCTGGGTCGGGGGTCCGAACACTGAAGCTTTCTTT
TRBJ1-1	NA	TRBV7-2	NA	CASGLRQTSLGTEAFF	TGTGCCAGTGGACTCAGGCAGACCTCCTTAGGCACTGAAGCTTTCTTT
TRBJ2-2	TRBD2	TRBV7-7	once	CASSPGLAGPHRGAVF	TGTGCCAGCAGCCCGGGACTAGCGGGGCCGCACCGGGGAGCTGTTTTT
TRBJ2-2	NA	TRBV9	NA	CASSVATTGELFF	TGTGCCAGCAGCGTAGCAACCACCGGGGAGCTGTTTTTT
TRBJ2-2	NA	TRBV9	NA	CASSVGGANTGELFF	TGTGCCAGCAGCGTAGGGGGGGCGAACACCGGGGAGCTGTTTTTT
TRBJ2-2	NA	TRBV2	NA	CASRARRDPYGGELFF	TGTGCCAGCAGGGCCAGACGGGACCCCTATGGCGGGGAGCTGTTTTTT
TRBJ1-2	NA	TRBV7-8	NA	CASSLAAYYGYTF	TGTGCCAGCAGCTTGGCCGCGTACTATGGCTACACCTTC
TRBJ2-5	NA	TRBV19	NA	CASKPLWAAQETQYF	TGTGCCAGTAAGCCTCTGTGGGCAGCGCAAGAGACCCAGTACTTC
TRBJ1-5	NA	TRBV19	NA	CASSIKAGGPQHF	TGTGCCAGTAGTATCAAAGCCGGAGGGCCCCAGCATTTT
TRBJ2-1	NA	TRBV19	NA	CASRHYNEQFF	TGTGCCAGTAGGCATTACAATGAGCAGTTCTTC
TRBJ2-7	NA	TRBV30	NA	CAWAPTDSYEQYF	TGTGCCTGGGCCCCGACGGACTCCTACGAGCAGTACTTC
TRBJ1-1	NA	TRBV6-5	NA	CASSYSWGRGNTEAFF	TGTGCCAGCAGTTACTCGTGGGGCAGGGGGAACACTGAAGCTTTCTTT
TRBJ2-7	NA	TRBV5-1	NA	CASSLGDLSYEQYF	TGCGCCAGCAGCTTAGGGGACCTTTCCTACGAGCAGTACTTC
TRBJ2-5	NA	TRBV7-3	NA	CASSPTLGYSQETQYF	TGTGCCAGCAGCCCGACTCTGGGATACAGCCAAGAGACCCAGTACTTC
TRBJ2-2	NA	TRBV5-1	NA	CASRDTGVANTGELFF	TGCGCCAGCAGGGATACGGGGGTTGCGAACACCGGGGAGCTGTTTTTT
TRBJ1-6	NA	TRBV6-1	large	CASSEAAPALHF	TGTGCCAGCAGTGAAGCGGCGCCCGCCCTCCACTTT
TRBJ2-5	NA	TRBV27	NA	CASSRQGNPSIQETQYF	TGTGCCAGCAGTAGGCAGGGGAACCCCTCTATCCAAGAGACCCAGTACTTC
TRBJ1-2	NA	TRBV6-1	few	CASSLDATNYGYTF	TGTGCCAGCAGTCTGGACGCCACTAACTATGGCTACACCTTC